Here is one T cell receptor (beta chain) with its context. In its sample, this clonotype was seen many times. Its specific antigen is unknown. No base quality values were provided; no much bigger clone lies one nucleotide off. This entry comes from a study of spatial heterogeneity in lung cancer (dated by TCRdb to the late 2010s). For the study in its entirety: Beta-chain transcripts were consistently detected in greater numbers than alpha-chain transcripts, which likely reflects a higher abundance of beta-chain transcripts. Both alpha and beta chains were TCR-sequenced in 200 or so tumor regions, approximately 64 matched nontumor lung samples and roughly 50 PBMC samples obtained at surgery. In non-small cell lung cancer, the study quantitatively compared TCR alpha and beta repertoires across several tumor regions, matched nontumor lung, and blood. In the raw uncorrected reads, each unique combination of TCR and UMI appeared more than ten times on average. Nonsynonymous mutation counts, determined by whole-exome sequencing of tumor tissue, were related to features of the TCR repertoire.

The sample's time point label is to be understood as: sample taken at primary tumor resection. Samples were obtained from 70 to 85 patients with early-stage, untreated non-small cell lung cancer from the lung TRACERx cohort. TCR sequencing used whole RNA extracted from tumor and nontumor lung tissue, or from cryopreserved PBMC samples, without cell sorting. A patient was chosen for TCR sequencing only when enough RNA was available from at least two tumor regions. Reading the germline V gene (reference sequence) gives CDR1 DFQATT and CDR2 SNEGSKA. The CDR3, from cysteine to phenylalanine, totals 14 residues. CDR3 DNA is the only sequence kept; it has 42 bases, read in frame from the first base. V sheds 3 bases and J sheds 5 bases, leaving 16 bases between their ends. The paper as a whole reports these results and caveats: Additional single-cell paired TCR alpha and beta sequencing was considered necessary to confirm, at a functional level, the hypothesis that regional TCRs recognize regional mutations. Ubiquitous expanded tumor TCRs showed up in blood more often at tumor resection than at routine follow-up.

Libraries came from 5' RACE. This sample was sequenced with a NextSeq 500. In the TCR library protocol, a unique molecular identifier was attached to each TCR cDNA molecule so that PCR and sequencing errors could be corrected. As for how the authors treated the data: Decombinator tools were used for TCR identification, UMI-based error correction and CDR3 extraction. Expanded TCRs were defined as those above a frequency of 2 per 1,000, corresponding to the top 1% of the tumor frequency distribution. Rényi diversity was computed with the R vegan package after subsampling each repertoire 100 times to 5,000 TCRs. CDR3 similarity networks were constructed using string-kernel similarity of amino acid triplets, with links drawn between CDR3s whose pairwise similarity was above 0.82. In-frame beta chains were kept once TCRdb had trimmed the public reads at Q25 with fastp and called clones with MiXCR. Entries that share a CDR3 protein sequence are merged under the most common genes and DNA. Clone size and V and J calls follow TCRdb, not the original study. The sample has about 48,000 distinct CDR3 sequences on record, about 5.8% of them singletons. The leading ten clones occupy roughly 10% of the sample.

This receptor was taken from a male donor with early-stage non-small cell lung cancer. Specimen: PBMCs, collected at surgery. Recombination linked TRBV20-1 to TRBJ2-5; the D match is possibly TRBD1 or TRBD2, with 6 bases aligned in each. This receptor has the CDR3 CSARLLGGTETQYF. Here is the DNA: TGCAGTGCTAGGCTACTAGGGGGGACGGAGACCCAGTACTTC.